This T cell receptor beta chain comes out of a study of post-analysis software for immune sequencing data. Study as a whole: Relapsing-remitting, secondary progressive and progressive-relapsing courses of multiple sclerosis were included. General study results and limits: The authors found that F measure strongly co-clustered same-batch samples. Controls' normalized Chao1 diversity significantly exceeded that of multiple sclerosis patients. Higher frequency in patients than in controls was seen for a handful of TRBV segments, with TRBV5-6, TRBV5-1 and TRBV20-1 among them.

As regards this clonotype: The antigen remains undetermined.

Researchers reported that TCR beta cDNA libraries carried unique molecular identifiers. Between roughly 1 and 10 million T cells gave rise to around 500,000 cDNA molecules. TCRdb itself ran the PCR reads through MiXCR, one entry per CDR3 protein. Of roughly 400,000 distinct CDR3 sequences in the sample, 35% to 45% are singletons; the top ten hold approximately 7.6%. Germline values: CDR1 DFQATT, CDR2 SNEGSKA (reference sequence). Trimming took off 5 bases at V and 1 base at J, with 12 bases between the two ends. This CDR3 has 13 residues. Source material: blood. The J gene is TRBJ2-7, the V gene TRBV20-1; D may be TRBD1 (6 bases). This receptor was taken from a girl aged 2 to 10 with multiple sclerosis. This chain's CDR3 is CSARTVMSYEQYF. In DNA, the CDR3 is TGCAGTGCTCGGACAGTTATGTCCTACGAGCAGTACTTC.